This TCR beta chain originates from a study of preoperative IRX-2 immunotherapy in early breast cancer. The method was immunoSEQ multiplex PCR; TCRdb's version includes in-frame clones alone and lacks a portion of them. The table shows about 34,000 clones, with about 95% occurring only once. Treatment: preoperative locoregional IRX-2 cytokine immunotherapy. Patients received preoperative, locoregional IRX-2 cytokine immunotherapy in a phase Ib study. CDR1 and CDR2 (germline): SGHTA, FQGNSA. The CDR3 covers 15 residues. Trimming pared 1 base from V and 7 bases from J, leaving 11 bases between. Sampling was performed from a patient treated with IRX-2 immunotherapy. The rearrangement joins TRBV7-2 to TRBJ1-6; D remains unclear. The clonotype originates from a human donor with breast cancer. As DNA, the CDR3 is TGTGCCAGCAGCTTAGAGGGTGGATCGAATTCACCCCTCCACTTT. Its translation is CASSLEGGSNSPLHF.